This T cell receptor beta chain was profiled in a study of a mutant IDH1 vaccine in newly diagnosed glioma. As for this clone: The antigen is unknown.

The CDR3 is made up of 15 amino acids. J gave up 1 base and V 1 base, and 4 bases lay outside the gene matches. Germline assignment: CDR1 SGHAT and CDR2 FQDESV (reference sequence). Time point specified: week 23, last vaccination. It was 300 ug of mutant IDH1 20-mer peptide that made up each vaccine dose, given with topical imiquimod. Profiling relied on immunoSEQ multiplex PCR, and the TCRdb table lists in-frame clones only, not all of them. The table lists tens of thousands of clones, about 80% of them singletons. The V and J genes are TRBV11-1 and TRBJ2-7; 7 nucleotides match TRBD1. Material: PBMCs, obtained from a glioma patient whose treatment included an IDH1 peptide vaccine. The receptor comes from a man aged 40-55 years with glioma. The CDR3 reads CASSLGQTGSYEQYF. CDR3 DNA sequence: TGTGCCAGCAGCTTAGGTCAGACAGGGTCCTACGAGCAGTACTTC.